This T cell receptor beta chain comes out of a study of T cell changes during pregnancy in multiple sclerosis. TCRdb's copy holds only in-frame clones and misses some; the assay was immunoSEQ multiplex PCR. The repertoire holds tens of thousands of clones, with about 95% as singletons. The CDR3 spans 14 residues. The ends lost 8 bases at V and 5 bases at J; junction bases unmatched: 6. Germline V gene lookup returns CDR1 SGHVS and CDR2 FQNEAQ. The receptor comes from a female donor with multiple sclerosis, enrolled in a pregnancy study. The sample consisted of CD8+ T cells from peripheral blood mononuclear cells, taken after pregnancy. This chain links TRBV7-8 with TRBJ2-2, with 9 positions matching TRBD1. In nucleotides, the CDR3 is TGTGCCAGCCTTGACAGGGGGGAAACCGGGGAGCTGTTTTTT. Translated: CASLDRGETGELFF.